These 22 T cell receptor beta chains share one sample of origin, sequenced in a study of blood T cells in healthy people across ages. The second PCR ran roughly 7 to 12 cycles with a sample-barcoded 5' primer and J-beta primers. TCRdb itself ran the 5' RACE reads through MiXCR, one entry per CDR3 protein. The sample lists approximately 690,000 distinct CDR3 sequences; 40% to 45% were seen once. Sequencing input: blood. All receptors come from a man older than 75 in good health.

The chain joins TRBV9 to TRBJ2-3, with D unresolved. CDR3 length equals 15 residues. The germline V gene has CDR1 SGDLS and CDR2 YYNGEE. Trimming shortened V by 6 bases and J by 1 base, and 15 bases separated the two germline ends. CDR3 sequence: CASNSRHLGTDTQYF. CDR3 bases: TGTGCCAGCAATAGTAGGCACCTTGGCACAGATACGCAGTATTTT.

This clonotype was seen a handful of times. The rearrangement links TRBV6-2 or TRBV6-3 to TRBJ2-5, with no clear D. Germline CDR1 reads MNHEY; CDR2 reads SVGEGT. The CDR3 runs 13 residues. The V and J ends lost 7 bases and 3 bases respectively, with 12 bases between them. In nucleotides, the CDR3 is TGTGCCAGCAACCTGATCTTGGAAGAGACCCAGTACTTC. It codes for CASNLILEETQYF.

CDR3 residues: CASKTGQSSTEAFF. The CDR3 DNA is TGTGCCAGCAAAACGGGACAGTCGAGCACTGAAGCTTTCTTT. The rearrangement joins TRBV6-4 to TRBJ1-1; 7 positions agree with TRBD1. Germline V gives CDR1 MRHNA, CDR2 SNTAGT. The CDR3 has 14 residues. V trimming: 7 bases; J trimming: 4 bases; junction bases outside the gene matches: 9.

This clonotype occurred many times. J is TRBJ2-4 and V is TRBV12-3 or TRBV12-4; D is undetermined. CDR3 length: 12 residues. The V end was cut by 5 bases, the J end by 8 bases, with 10 bases between. CDR3 loop: CASSPGRDIQYF. The CDR3 bases are TGTGCCAGCAGTCCCGGTAGGGACATTCAGTACTTC.

The chain has TRBV6-5 and TRBJ1-2; D is unresolved. This CDR3 region has 13 residues. V was shortened by 5 bases and J by 5 bases, with 12 bases between the two germline ends. CDR1 is MNHEY, CDR2 SVGAGI, per germline. CDR3 nucleotides: TGTGCCAGCAGTATCGGGAGACAATATGGCTACACCTTC. This gives the protein CASSIGRQYGYTF.

The chain couples TRBV7-2 to TRBJ2-7; 9 nucleotides align to TRBD2. V lost 5 bases to trimming and J lost 9 bases; unmatched junction nucleotides: 17. This CDR3 is 16 amino acids long. Per germline, CDR1 SGHTA and CDR2 FQGNSA. CDR3 in amino acids: CASSPDSGGLRGGQYF. CDR3 DNA: TGTGCCAGCAGCCCTGATAGCGGGGGCCTACGAGGAGGGCAGTACTTC.

In its sample, this clonotype was seen a few times. The J gene is TRBJ2-1, the V gene TRBV29-1, with 10 bases fitting TRBD2. The CDR3 extends over 14 amino acids. V was clipped by 3 bases and J by 6 bases; unmatched bases: 5. Germline V CDR1 and CDR2: SQVTM, ANQGSEA. As DNA, the CDR3 is TGCAGCGTTGACCCGGGACTAGCGCGCAATGAGCAGTTCTTC. Translation gives CSVDPGLARNEQFF.

This clonotype occurred once. The V call is TRBV11-2, the J call TRBJ2-6; 13 bases map to TRBD2. V lost 5 bases, J lost 0 bases, and 4 bases stayed unmatched. The CDR3 covers 18 residues. The germline CDR1 and CDR2 sequences are SGHAT and FQNNGV. The CDR3 DNA reads TGTGCCAGCAGCCCTCGGACTAGCGGGGGCTCTGGGGCCAACGTCCTGACTTTC. As protein: CASSPRTSGGSGANVLTF.

The chain joins TRBV11-2 to TRBJ2-3, with 9 bases matching TRBD1. V shed 4 bases, J shed 4 bases, and the junction held 3 bases outside the gene matches. The CDR3 spans 14 residues. Germline CDR1 SGHAT, CDR2 FQNNGV. This CDR3 is CASSSGQGSDTQYF. CDR3 sequence (DNA): TGTGCCAGCAGCTCAGGACAGGGGTCAGATACGCAGTATTTT.

This clonotype occurred once. The gene calls are TRBV28 and TRBJ2-1; possible D gene TRBD1, 5 bases. Trimming shortened V by 4 bases and J by 3 bases, and 16 bases separated the two germline ends. The germline V gene has CDR1 MDHEN and CDR2 SYDVKM. The CDR3 extends over 16 amino acids. The DNA for the CDR3 is TGTGCCAGCAGTTCCTCCAACCCGACAGTCTACAATGAGCAGTTCTTC. Translating it yields CASSSSNPTVYNEQFF.

The rearrangement joins TRBV7-3 to TRBJ2-3; D call uncertain. V lost 1 base and J lost 2, with 7 bases in between. CDR1 is SGHTA and CDR2 is FQGTGA in the germline V gene. The CDR3 length is 14 residues. CDR3 residues: CASSLRVNTDTQYF. In nucleotides, the CDR3 is TGTGCCAGCAGCTTAAGGGTAAACACAGATACGCAGTATTTT. Complete variable domain (other parts from reference TRBV7-3 and TRBJ2-3): GAGVSQTPSNKVTEKGKYVELRCDPISGHTALYWYRQSLGQGPEFLIYFQGTGAADDSGLPNDRFFAVRPEGSVSTLKIQRTERGDSAVYLCASSLRVNTDTQYFGPGTRLTVL.

The gene calls are TRBV29-1 and TRBJ2-1, with D possibly being TRBD1 (6 bases). The J call may be incorrect, as the DNA end agrees better with TRBJ2-7. The CDR3 consists of 15 residues. CDR1 and CDR2 (germline): SQVTM, ANQGSEA. CDR3 in amino acids: CSAEAQGAEYNEQYF. The CDR3 nucleotides read TGCAGCGCGGAAGCACAGGGCGCCGAATACAATGAGCAGTACTTC.

This clonotype was counted a few times. The chain combines TRBV4-2 with TRBJ1-1; D may be TRBD1 (5 bases). V shed 1 base and J shed 1 base, with 7 bases lying between them. The CDR3 is made up of 14 amino acids. Germline V gene data show CDR1 as LGHNA and CDR2 as YNFKEQ. CDR3 sequence: CASSQGQRNTEAFF. The CDR3, as DNA: TGTGCCAGCAGCCAAGGACAGCGGAACACTGAAGCTTTCTTT.

This clonotype was observed a single time. DNA for the CDR3: TGTGCCACCCCAGGGAGGCGGCGGAAGATCATTCAGTACTTC. This gives the protein CATPGRRRKIIQYF. The genes are TRBV24-1 and TRBJ2-7; D might be TRBD2 (6 bases). The assigned J gene may be wrong: the sequence end matches TRBJ2-4 better. The CDR3 extends over 14 amino acids. CDR1 is KGHDR and CDR2 is SFDVKD in the germline V gene.

The genes are TRBV30 and TRBJ2-1; TRBD1 might be the D (5 bases). Between the trimmed V and J ends, which lost 3 bases and 2 bases, there was a span of 14 bases. CDR3 length: 15 amino acids. Germline lookup yields CDR1 GTSNPN and CDR2 SVGIG (reference sequence). The CDR3 protein is CAWRADRFTYNEQFF. DNA for the CDR3: TGTGCCTGGAGAGCTGACAGATTCACCTACAATGAGCAGTTCTTC.

The chain joins TRBV6-1 to TRBJ2-7; TRBD2 aligns across 10 bases. The germline V gene encodes CDR1 MNHNS and CDR2 SASEGT. The CDR3 extends over 15 amino acids. Germline trimming cut 6 bases from V and 0 bases from J; bases unmatched to any gene: 5. CDR3 DNA sequence: TGTGCCAGCAGGCCCTGGACTAGCGGCTCCTACGAGCAGTACTTC. The encoded protein is CASRPWTSGSYEQYF.

The rearrangement joins TRBV3-1 to TRBJ2-5; 11 nucleotides agree with TRBD2. The trim removed 0 bases at V and 5 bases at J, leaving 14 bases unmatched. Germline V gives CDR1 LGHDT, CDR2 YNNKEL (reference sequence). CDR3 length: 19 residues. The CDR3 DNA is TGTGCCAGCAGCCAAGATCGGGGGCTAGCGGGGGGATTACGGGAGACCCAGTACTTC. It translates to CASSQDRGLAGGLRETQYF.

This clonotype was detected a few times. The chain employs TRBV20-1 and TRBJ2-7; D is possibly TRBD1 (7 bases). Germline V gene sequence: CDR1 DFQATT, CDR2 SNEGSKA (reference sequence). The CDR3 has 15 amino acids. Trimming took off 6 bases at V and 4 bases at J, with 22 bases between the two ends. CDR3 amino acids: CSATTSGGLSYEQYF. The CDR3 region has the DNA TGCAGTGCAACCACGTCAGGGGGGCTTAGTTACGAGCAGTACTTC.

This clonotype was recorded many times. The chain combines TRBV6-1 with TRBJ2-1; TRBD2 matches at 7 bases. The germline gives CDR1 MNHNS, CDR2 SASEGT. This CDR3 spans 14 amino acids. Germline trimming cut 4 bases from V and 4 bases from J; bases unmatched to any gene: 4. The CDR3 DNA reads as TGTGCCAGCAGTGGGCTAGCGGCTTACAATGAGCAGTTCTTC. It is translated as CASSGLAAYNEQFF.

There are many counts of this clonotype. The chain couples TRBV5-1 to TRBJ2-5; TRBD2 matches 9 bases. V shed 6 bases and J 4 bases; nucleotides not matched to a gene: 13. The germline V gene has CDR1 SGHRS and CDR2 YFSETQ. The CDR3 has 16 residues. CDR3 in amino acids: CASTQAGGPFGETQYF. CDR3 bases: TGCGCCAGCACCCAAGCGGGAGGACCCTTCGGAGAGACCCAGTACTTC.

This chain links TRBV29-1 with TRBJ1-3; unclear D gene. Germline V gives CDR1 SQVTM, CDR2 ANQGSEA. CDR3 size: 14 residues. V was shortened by 0 bases and J by 6 bases, with 12 bases between the two germline ends. The CDR3 loop is CSVEDGQAQNTIYF. CDR3 coding DNA: TGCAGCGTTGAAGATGGGCAGGCCCAAAACACCATATATTTT.

This chain joins TRBV5-1 and TRBJ1-4; tentative D call: TRBD1 (6 bases). CDR3 length equals 16 residues. Trimming took 4 bases from V and 3 from J, leaving 16 bases between them. Germline V gives CDR1 SGHRS, CDR2 YFSETQ. Written as DNA, the CDR3 is TGCGCCAGCAGCCTACAACAGGGTTCGGCTAATGAAAAACTGTTTTTT. Its translation is CASSLQQGSANEKLFF.